These 27 T cell receptor beta chains were all obtained from the same sample, sequenced in a study of OX40 agonist ivuxolimab in advanced cancers. Using immunoSEQ multiplex PCR, the repertoire was profiled, and TCRdb retains in-frame clones only, with some absent. The sample lists almost 70,000 clones, approximately 90% occurring once. The starting material was CD4+ or CD8+ T cells sorted from blood, obtained in a trial of the OX40 agonist ivuxolimab. The source of these receptors is an adult with an advanced solid tumor such as melanoma, head and neck, liver or kidney cancer.

This chain connects TRBV4-1 to TRBJ2-6; possibly TRBD1 for D (5 bases). V lost 2 bases to trimming and J lost 2 bases, with 22 bases between them. The CDR3 is 20 residues long. CDR1 is MGHRA, CDR2 YSYEKL, per germline. The CDR3, as DNA: TGCGCCAGCAGCCAAACCGCCTCACAGGTTTTCGCCGCTGGGGCCAACGTCCTGACTTTC. As protein: CASSQTASQVFAAGANVLTF.

V and J are TRBV10-3 and TRBJ1-1; tentative D call: TRBD1 (6 bases). The CDR3 extends over 15 amino acids. The germline V gene encodes CDR1 ENHRY and CDR2 SYGVKD. The V and J ends lost 3 bases and 3 bases respectively, with 14 bases between them. CDR3 in DNA: TGTGCCATCAGTGACCGGGACAACGGGGACACTGAAGCTTTCTTT. It specifies CAISDRDNGDTEAFF.

The V call is TRBV11-2, the J call TRBJ2-5; 7 bases fit TRBD1. The V gene end was trimmed by 1 base and the J gene end by 1 base; junction bases not matched to a gene: 3. This CDR3 contains 15 residues. CDR1 SGHAT and CDR2 FQNNGV come from the germline V gene. CDR3 sequence reads: CASSLGQGVQETQYF. The CDR3 DNA sequence: TGTGCCAGCAGCTTAGGGCAGGGGGTCCAAGAGACCCAGTACTTC.

The rearrangement links TRBV9 to TRBJ1-1, with TRBD1 matching over 7 bases. V was pared by 3 bases and J by 1 base, with 6 bases of the junction left unmatched. The V gene's germline CDR1 is SGDLS and CDR2 YYNGEE. The CDR3 covers 15 residues. In DNA, the CDR3 is TGTGCCAGCAGCGCAACGGGACAGCCGAACACTGAAGCTTTCTTT. As protein: CASSATGQPNTEAFF.

This clone was counted a few times. The chain is built from TRBV5-1 and TRBJ2-3, with a weak D call TRBD1 (5 bases). The CDR3 has 14 amino acids. Germline CDR1 SGHRS, CDR2 YFSETQ. V dropped 0 bases and J dropped 5 bases, with 10 bases sitting between them. The CDR3 DNA is TGCGCCAGCAGCTTGGTAGGGGATGGAGATACGCAGTATTTT. Protein sequence: CASSLVGDGDTQYF.

The rearrangement joins TRBV29-1 to TRBJ2-1; tentatively, D is TRBD1 (6 bases). Germline V gives CDR1 SQVTM, CDR2 ANQGSEA. V was trimmed by 7 bases and J by 4 bases, leaving 14 bases between them. The CDR3 has 13 residues. CDR3 sequence reads: CSADRTAYNEQFF. The CDR3, as DNA: TGCAGCGCCGATCGGACAGCGTACAATGAGCAGTTCTTC.

This clone was seen a single time. Here the CDR3 DNA reads TGTGCCAGCAGTGAACAGGGGGCCCCTTATGGCTACACCTTC. As protein: CASSEQGAPYGYTF. The rearrangement uses TRBV2 and TRBJ1-2; 8 bases agree with TRBD1. With V trimmed by 2 bases and J by 5 bases, 4 bases remained unmatched. The CDR3 is made up of 14 amino acids. Germline CDR1 is SNHLY and CDR2 is FYNNEI.

V and J are TRBV2 and TRBJ2-2; TRBD2 aligns across 8 bases. Germline lookup yields CDR1 SNHLY and CDR2 FYNNEI. Germline trimming cut 4 bases from V and 6 bases from J; bases unmatched to any gene: 10. The CDR3 totals 16 residues. The DNA for the CDR3 is TGTGCCAGCAGTGGACGCGGGAGGTGGGTTTCCGGGGAGCTGTTTTTT. This gives the protein CASSGRGRWVSGELFF. Combining the CDR3 with reference TRBV2 and TRBJ2-2 gives the whole variable domain EPEVTQTPSHQVTQMGQEVILRCVPISNHLYFYWYRQILGQKVEFLVSFYNNEISEKSEIFDDQFSVERPDGSNFTLKIRSTKLEDSAMYFCASSGRGRWVSGELFFGEGSRLTVL.

The chain carries TRBV27 and TRBJ2-7; 14 positions agree with TRBD2. Germline lookup yields CDR1 MNHEY and CDR2 SMNVEV (reference sequence). V lost 5 bases to trimming and J lost 1 base; unmatched junction nucleotides: 13. The CDR3 length is 19 residues. CDR3 residues: CASSPTPRTSGGTSYEQYF. CDR3 DNA: TGTGCCAGCAGTCCAACACCTAGGACTAGCGGGGGGACTTCCTACGAGCAGTACTTC.

This sequence joins TRBV7-8 and TRBJ2-7; D gene uncertain. Germline V gene sequence: CDR1 SGHVS, CDR2 FQNEAQ. V lost 0 bases and J lost 2, with 20 bases in between. This CDR3 has 18 amino acids. CDR3 coding DNA: TGTGCCAGCAGCTTAGCGCTCGCCTCATGGGGTAAGGCCTACGAGCAGTACTTC. Its translation: CASSLALASWGKAYEQYF.

This clone was found a few times. V is TRBV7-2 and J is TRBJ2-5; D gene uncertain. Per the germline V gene, CDR1 is SGHTA and CDR2 is FQGNSA. V was shortened by 5 bases and J by 7 bases, with 5 bases between the two germline ends. The CDR3 sequence is 10 residues long. The CDR3: CASSGGTQYF. The CDR3 DNA reads TGTGCCAGCAGCGGCGGGACCCAGTACTTC.

J is TRBJ2-7 and V is TRBV18; the match to TRBD2 covers 12 bases. V shed 3 bases, J shed 3 bases, and the junction held 9 bases outside the gene matches. CDR3 size: 17 residues. The germline CDR1 and CDR2 sequences are KGHSH and LQKENI. The CDR3: CASSPLAGGPSGYEQYF. The DNA of the CDR3 is TGTGCCAGCTCACCGCTAGCGGGAGGGCCCTCTGGCTACGAGCAGTACTTC.

This chain links TRBV5-4 with TRBJ2-7, with TRBD2 as a possible D gene (6 bases). Germline CDR1 SGHNT, CDR2 YYREEE (reference sequence). V gave up 2 bases and J gave up 3 bases, with 15 bases separating them. The CDR3 has 15 amino acids. The chain's CDR3 is CASSFGAGLGYEQYF. The CDR3 bases are TGTGCCAGCAGCTTTGGTGCGGGGTTGGGCTACGAGCAGTACTTC.

The chain combines TRBV19 with TRBJ1-5; no firm D call. V dropped 4 bases and J dropped 6 bases, with 4 bases sitting between them. The CDR3 contains 11 residues. Germline loops: CDR1 LNHDA, CDR2 SQIVND (reference sequence). Here the CDR3 reads CASSKGQPQHF. CDR3 nucleotides: TGTGCCAGTAGTAAGGGTCAGCCCCAGCATTTT.

The J gene is TRBJ1-1, the V gene TRBV9, with D hard to call. The V and J ends lost 0 bases and 1 base respectively, with 4 bases between them. CDR3 size: 13 residues. Germline V CDR1 and CDR2: SGDLS, YYNGEE. Written as DNA, the CDR3 is TGTGCCAGCAGCGTAGCACAGAACACTGAAGCTTTCTTT. It codes for CASSVAQNTEAFF. Full variable domain (missing parts from reference TRBV9 and TRBJ1-1): DSGVTQTPKHLITATGQRVTLRCSPRSGDLSVYWYQQSLDQGLQFLIQYYNGEERAKGNILERFSAQQFPDLHSELNLSSLELGDSALYFCASSVAQNTEAFFGQGTRLTVV.

The V call is TRBV2, the J call TRBJ2-7; 10 bases fit TRBD1. CDR1 is SNHLY and CDR2 is FYNNEI in the germline V gene. CDR3 length: 16 residues. After removal of 0 bases from V and 2 bases from J, the junction contained 4 bases not matched to a gene. The CDR3 is CASSEALGTGAYEQYF. CDR3 nucleotide sequence: TGTGCCAGCAGTGAAGCGCTTGGGACAGGGGCCTACGAGCAGTACTTC.

CDR3 DNA sequence: TGTGCCAGCAGTCAGGGACTAGCGGGAACCGGGGAGCTGTTTTTT. This translates into CASSQGLAGTGELFF. J is TRBJ2-2 and V is TRBV4-2; the match to TRBD2 covers 13 bases. Trimming took 6 bases from V and 5 from J; bases not matched to a gene: 3. The CDR3 covers 15 residues. Germline loops: CDR1 LGHNA, CDR2 YNFKEQ.

The V and J genes are TRBV5-6 and TRBJ2-7; TRBD1 matches 9 bases. The CDR3 extends over 16 amino acids. V trimming: 4 bases; J trimming: 3 bases; junction bases outside the gene matches: 11. Germline V lookup: CDR1 SGHDT, CDR2 YYEEEE. In DNA form, the CDR3 reads TGTGCCAGCAGCCAGGGAACCGGGACAGGGATCTACGAGCAGTACTTC. It is translated as CASSQGTGTGIYEQYF.

The chain is built from TRBV30 and TRBJ1-2; D call uncertain. From germline, CDR1 is GTSNPN and CDR2 SVGIG (reference sequence). The CDR3 extends over 14 amino acids. Trimming pared 2 bases from V and 0 bases from J, leaving 10 bases between. CDR3 sequence: CAWSYGDSNYGYTF. Written as DNA, the CDR3 is TGTGCCTGGAGTTACGGAGATTCTAACTATGGCTACACCTTC.

V usage is TRBV5-1 and J usage is TRBJ2-3; 12 nucleotides agree with TRBD2. CDR3 length: 14 residues. Germline-derived CDR1 and CDR2 are SGHRS and YFSETQ. V was pared by 5 bases and J by 5 bases, with 3 bases of the junction left unmatched. CDR3 residues: CASRLAGGGDTQYF. CDR3 nucleotides: TGCGCCAGCAGACTAGCGGGAGGTGGAGATACGCAGTATTTT.

The V call is TRBV15, the J call TRBJ1-5; 10 bases match TRBD1. Germline-derived CDR1 and CDR2 are LNHNV and YYDKDF (reference sequence). Trimming removed 1 base from V and 7 bases from J; junction bases left unmatched: 10. This CDR3 is built from 17 residues. CDR3 sequence (DNA): TGTGCCACCAGCAGAGGGTGGGACAGGGGATCGAGACAGCCCCAGCATTTT. It codes for CATSRGWDRGSRQPQHF.

V is TRBV7-6 and J is TRBJ1-3, with unresolved D. Deletions cut 3 bases from V and 1 base from J, with 4 bases between. The CDR3 length is 13 residues. Germline V gene data show CDR1 as SGHVS and CDR2 as FNYEAQ. The CDR3 here is CASSFGSGNTIYF. As DNA, the CDR3 is TGTGCCAGCAGCTTCGGGTCTGGAAACACCATATATTTT.

This sequence joins TRBV10-3 and TRBJ2-2; D assignment may be TRBD1 or TRBD2 (5 bases each). The length of the CDR3 is 13 residues. V was shortened by 6 bases and J by 5 bases, with 10 bases between the two germline ends. Looked up from germline, CDR1 is ENHRY and CDR2 is SYGVKD. CDR3 nucleotides: TGTGCCATCAGCGGGACCCCAACCGGGGAGCTGTTTTTT. Translating gives CAISGTPTGELFF.

The chain employs TRBV19 and TRBJ1-2; D is unresolved. The CDR3 is 11 amino acids. CDR1 and CDR2 (germline): LNHDA, SQIVND (reference sequence). The V end lost 11 bases, the J end lost 1 base, and 8 bases lay between the germline ends. In DNA, the CDR3 is TGTGCCGTTGGACGTAACTATGGCTACACCTTC. This gives the protein CAVGRNYGYTF.

This clone came up once. The V gene is TRBV5-8, the J gene TRBJ1-5; no clear D gene. The CDR3 covers 14 residues. V was pared by 2 bases and J by 0 bases, with 6 bases between. The germline CDR1 and CDR2 sequences are SGHTS and YDEGEE. CDR3 in DNA: TGTGCCAGCAGCTTAGGTATTAGCAATCAGCCCCAGCATTTT. Translated: CASSLGISNQPQHF.

V usage is TRBV19 and J usage is TRBJ2-5; 13 bases fit TRBD2. The CDR3 is 15 residues long. The junction had 5 bases not matched to a gene; V was cut back by 5 bases and J by 5 bases. CDR1 is LNHDA, CDR2 SQIVND, per germline (reference sequence). The CDR3 nucleotides read TGTGCCAGTAGTCCAGGACTAGCGGGAGAGGAGACCCAGTACTTC. It translates to CASSPGLAGEETQYF.

The chain employs TRBV19 and TRBJ2-2; 11 positions match TRBD1. This CDR3 comprises 15 residues. Unmatched junction bases numbered 7, after V lost 7 bases and J lost 6 bases. Germline-derived CDR1 and CDR2 are LNHDA and SQIVND (reference sequence). CDR3 region: CASTRDRGKAGELFF. As DNA, the CDR3 is TGTGCCAGTACCCGGGACAGGGGGAAAGCCGGGGAGCTGTTTTTT.